This T cell receptor beta chain was sequenced for a study of T-cell reconstitution after alpha-beta-depleted transplantation in children. Preparation of the TCRbeta library used unique molecular identifiers. A single record per CDR3 protein comes from TCRdb applying MiXCR to the PCR reads. The table includes hundreds of thousands of distinct CDR3 sequences, approximately 16% detected once. The CDR3 length is 14 residues. Losses at the gene ends were 6 bases for V and 7 bases for J; bases not matched to a gene: 9. This clonotype was counted many times. This chain links TRBV12-3 or TRBV12-4 with TRBJ2-7, with 10 bases aligning to TRBD2. This sample comprised PBMCs from the stem cell graft donor, obtained from the stem cell graft. The TCR originated in a human donor who donated a stem cell graft to a child with acute myeloid leukemia. The CDR3 region is CASRLAGAFSEQYF. CDR3 coding DNA: TGTGCCAGCAGGCTAGCGGGGGCCTTTTCTGAGCAGTACTTC.